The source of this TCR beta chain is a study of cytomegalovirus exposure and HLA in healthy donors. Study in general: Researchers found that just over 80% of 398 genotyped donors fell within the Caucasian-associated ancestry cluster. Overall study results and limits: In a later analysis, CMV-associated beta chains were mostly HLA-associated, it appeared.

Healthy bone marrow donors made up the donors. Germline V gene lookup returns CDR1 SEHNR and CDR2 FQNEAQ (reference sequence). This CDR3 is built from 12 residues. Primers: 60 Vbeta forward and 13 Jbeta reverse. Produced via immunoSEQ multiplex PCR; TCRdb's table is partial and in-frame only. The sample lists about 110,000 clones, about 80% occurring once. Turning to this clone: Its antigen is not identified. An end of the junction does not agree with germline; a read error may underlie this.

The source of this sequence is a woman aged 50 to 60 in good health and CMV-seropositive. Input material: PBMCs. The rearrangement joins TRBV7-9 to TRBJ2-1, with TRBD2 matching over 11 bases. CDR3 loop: CSSGLAGSEQFF. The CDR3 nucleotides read TGTTCCAGTGGACTAGCGGGCTCTGAGCAGTTCTTC.